The clone carrying this TCR beta chain appeared many times. Its antigen is as yet unknown. A read error may account for a junction end that differs from germline. The missing CDR3 end, 3 residues past where the read stops, is filled in from the germline J gene. This sample was taken from a study of T cell clonality in common variable immunodeficiency. Study-wide results and limits: What drives increased CVID clonality needs T cell subpopulation sequencing.

Germline CDR1 is LGHNA and CDR2 is YNFKEQ. The CDR3 extends over 16 amino acids. Sequencing input was equivalent genomic DNA from CVID and controls. Repertoires were generated with immunoSEQ multiplex PCR, while TCRdb's copy carries only in-frame clones and drops some. The data show some 38,000 clones, with none appearing a single time. The V gene is TRBV4-2, the J gene TRBJ1-4; a weak D match, TRBD1 (5 bases). The sequencing sample was made of peripheral blood mononuclear cells. This receptor was obtained from a person between 18 and 75 years old in good health. Partial CDR3 DNA: TGCGCCAGCAGCCAAGCCCCGGACAATAATAATGAAAAA. This gives the protein CASSQAPDNNNEK. The full CDR3 protein reads CASSQAPDNNNEKLFF.